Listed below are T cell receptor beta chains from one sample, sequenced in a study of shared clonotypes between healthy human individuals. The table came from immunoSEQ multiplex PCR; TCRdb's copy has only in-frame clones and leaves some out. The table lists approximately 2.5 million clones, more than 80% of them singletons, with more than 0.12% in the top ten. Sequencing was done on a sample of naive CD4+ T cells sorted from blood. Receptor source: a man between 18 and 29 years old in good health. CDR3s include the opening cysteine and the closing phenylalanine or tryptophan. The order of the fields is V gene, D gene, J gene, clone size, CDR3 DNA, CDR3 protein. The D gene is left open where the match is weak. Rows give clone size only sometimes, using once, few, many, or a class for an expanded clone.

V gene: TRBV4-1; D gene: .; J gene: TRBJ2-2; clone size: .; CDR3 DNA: TGCGCCAGCAGCCAAGATCCTCCCGGGTCCACCGGGGAGCTGTTTTTT; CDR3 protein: CASSQDPPGSTGELFF
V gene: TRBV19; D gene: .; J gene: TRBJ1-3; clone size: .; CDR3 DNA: TGTGCCAGTAGTATAGTATACAGCCGCGGCTCTGGAAACACCATATATTTT; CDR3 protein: CASSIVYSRGSGNTIYF
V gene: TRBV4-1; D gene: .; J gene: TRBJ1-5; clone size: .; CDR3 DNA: TGCGCCAGCAGCCATATATCGGGTGATAATCAGCCCCAGCATTTT; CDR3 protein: CASSHISGDNQPQHF
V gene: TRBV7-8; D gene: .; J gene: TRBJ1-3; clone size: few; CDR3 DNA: TGTGCCAGCAGCTTCGGCATCCTTTCTGGAAACACCATATATTTT; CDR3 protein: CASSFGILSGNTIYF
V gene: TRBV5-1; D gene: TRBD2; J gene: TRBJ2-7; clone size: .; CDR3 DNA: TGCGTCAGCAGCCTGGGACTAGCGGGAGGGTACGAGCAGTACTTC; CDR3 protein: CVSSLGLAGGYEQYF
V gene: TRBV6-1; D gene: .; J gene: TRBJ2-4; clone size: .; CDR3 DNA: TGTGCCAGCAAAGATACTGGGGGCATCAAAAACATTCAGTACTTC; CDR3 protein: CASKDTGGIKNIQYF
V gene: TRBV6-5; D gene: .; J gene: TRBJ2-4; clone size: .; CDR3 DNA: TGTGCCAGCAGTGGTGGGGGTCTAGCCAAAAACATTCAGTACTTC; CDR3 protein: CASSGGGLAKNIQYF
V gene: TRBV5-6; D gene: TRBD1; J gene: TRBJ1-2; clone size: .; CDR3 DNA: TGTGCCAGCAGTTCGGGACAGGGGCGAGCTAACTATGGCTACACCTTC; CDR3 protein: CASSSGQGRANYGYTF
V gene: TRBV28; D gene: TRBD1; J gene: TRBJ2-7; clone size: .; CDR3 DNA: TGTGCCAGCAGCCAGGACAGGGTAGGAGAGCAGTACTTC; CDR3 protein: CASSQDRVGEQYF
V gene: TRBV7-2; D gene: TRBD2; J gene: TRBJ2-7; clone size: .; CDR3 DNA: TGTGCCAGCAGCTTAGGACGGCTAGCGGGAATCTACGAGCAGTACTTC; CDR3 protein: CASSLGRLAGIYEQYF
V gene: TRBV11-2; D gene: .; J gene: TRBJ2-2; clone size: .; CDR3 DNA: TGTGCCAGCAGCTTTCTGGGGAACACCGGGGAGCTGTTTTTT; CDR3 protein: CASSFLGNTGELFF
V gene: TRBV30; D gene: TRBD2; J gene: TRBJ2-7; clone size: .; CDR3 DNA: TGTGCCTGGGCCACCCAAACTAGCGGCGAGCAGTACTTC; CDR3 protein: CAWATQTSGEQYF
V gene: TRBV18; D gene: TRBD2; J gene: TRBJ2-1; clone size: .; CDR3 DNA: TGTGCCAGCTCACCCTCTCTAGCGGGGGATAACAATGAGCAGTTCTTC; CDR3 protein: CASSPSLAGDNNEQFF
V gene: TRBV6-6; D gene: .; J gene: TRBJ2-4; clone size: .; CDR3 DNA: TGTGCCAGCACCGGGGGAAACATTCAGTACTTC; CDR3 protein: CASTGGNIQYF
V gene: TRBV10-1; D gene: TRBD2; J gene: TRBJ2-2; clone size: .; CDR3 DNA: TGCGCCAGCAGTGAGACCGGGACTAGCTTGGGCAAAACCGGGGAGCTGTTTTTT; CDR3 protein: CASSETGTSLGKTGELFF
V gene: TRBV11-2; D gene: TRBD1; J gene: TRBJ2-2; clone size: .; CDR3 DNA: TGTGCCAGCAGCTTAGGCAGGGGGCGCCGGAGAGATACCGGGGAGCTGTTTTTT; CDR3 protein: CASSLGRGRRRDTGELFF
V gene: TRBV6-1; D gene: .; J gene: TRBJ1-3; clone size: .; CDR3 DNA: TGTGCCAGCGGTAACAGGGACCTTGGAAACACCATATATTTT; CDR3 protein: CASGNRDLGNTIYF
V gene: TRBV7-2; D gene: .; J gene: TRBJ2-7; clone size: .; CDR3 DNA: TGTGCCAGCACCGACGGCGGCTACGAGCAGTACTTC; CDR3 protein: CASTDGGYEQYF
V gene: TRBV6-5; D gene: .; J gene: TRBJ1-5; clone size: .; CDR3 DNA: TGTGCCAGCAGTTATGCCGGAGTTCAGCCCCAGCATTTT; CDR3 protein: CASSYAGVQPQHF
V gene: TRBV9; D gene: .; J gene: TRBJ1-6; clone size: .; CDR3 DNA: TGTGCCAGCAGCCCGGGGAGGGAAGTTGCTTATAATTCACCCCTCCACTTT; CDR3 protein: CASSPGREVAYNSPLHF
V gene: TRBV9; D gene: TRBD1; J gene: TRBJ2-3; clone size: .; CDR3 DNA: TGTGCCAGCAGCGAGGGCGTGGGGGACAGGGGTTCCACAGATACGCAGTATTTT; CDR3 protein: CASSEGVGDRGSTDTQYF
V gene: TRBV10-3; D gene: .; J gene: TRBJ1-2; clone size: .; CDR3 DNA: TGTGCCATCAGTGATTTTGCAGGAGGGTTGGAAGGCTACACCTTC; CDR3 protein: CAISDFAGGLEGYTF
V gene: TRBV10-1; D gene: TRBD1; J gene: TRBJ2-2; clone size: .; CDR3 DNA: TGCGCCAGTAGTAGACAGGGGAACACCGGGGAGCTGTTTTTT; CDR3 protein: CASSRQGNTGELFF
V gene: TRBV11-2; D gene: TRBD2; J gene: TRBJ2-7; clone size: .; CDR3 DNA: TGTGCCAGCAGCCCGGGACTAGCGGGGGCCGGGGGCTCCTACGAGCAGTACTTC; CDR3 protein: CASSPGLAGAGGSYEQYF
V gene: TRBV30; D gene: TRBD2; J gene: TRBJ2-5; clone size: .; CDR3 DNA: TGTGCCTGGACCCCGAGCGGGGGAAGGGAGACCCAGTACTTC; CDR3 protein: CAWTPSGGRETQYF
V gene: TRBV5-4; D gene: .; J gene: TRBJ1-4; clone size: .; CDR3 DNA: TGTGCCAGCAGCTTGGCCCCCAGGGCCGCAACTAATGAAAAACTGTTTTTT; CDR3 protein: CASSLAPRAATNEKLFF
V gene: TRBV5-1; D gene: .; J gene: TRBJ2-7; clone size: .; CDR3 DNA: TGCGCCAGCAGCTTCAACCCGACAGAGAACCTAAACGAGCAGTACTTC; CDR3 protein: CASSFNPTENLNEQYF
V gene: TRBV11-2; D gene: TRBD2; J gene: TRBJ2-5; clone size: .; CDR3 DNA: TGTGCCAGCAGCCTAGGACTAGCTGGGGAGCAGTACTTC; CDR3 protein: CASSLGLAGEQYF
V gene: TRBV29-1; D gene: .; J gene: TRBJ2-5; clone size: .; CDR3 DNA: TGCAGTGCAGCTCCGGGATTAGGGACCCAGTACTTC; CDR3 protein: CSAAPGLGTQYF
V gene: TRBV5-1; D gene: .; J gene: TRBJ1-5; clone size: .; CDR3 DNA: TGCGCCAGCAGCCTTGACGGATCCAATCAGCCCCAGCATTTT; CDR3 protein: CASSLDGSNQPQHF
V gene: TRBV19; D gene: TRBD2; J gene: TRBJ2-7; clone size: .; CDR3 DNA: TGTGCCAGTAGGCTAGCGGGAAATGCATACGAGCAGTACTTC; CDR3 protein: CASRLAGNAYEQYF
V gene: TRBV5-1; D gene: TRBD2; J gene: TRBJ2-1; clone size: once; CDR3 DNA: TGCGCCAGCAGCTGGGGTGCGGGAGGAATATACAATGAGCAGTTCTTC; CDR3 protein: CASSWGAGGIYNEQFF
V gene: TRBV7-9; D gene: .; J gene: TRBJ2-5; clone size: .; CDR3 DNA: TGTGCCAGCAGCCATGGGGGGGAGACCCAGTACTTC; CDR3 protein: CASSHGGETQYF
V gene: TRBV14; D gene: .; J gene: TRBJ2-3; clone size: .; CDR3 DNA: TGTGCCAGCAGACTATCGGGGCCGTCAGATACGCAGTATTTT; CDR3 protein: CASRLSGPSDTQYF
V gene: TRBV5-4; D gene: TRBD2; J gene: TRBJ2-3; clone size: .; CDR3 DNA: TGTGCCAGCGGCTTAGCGGGGGTGAGCACAGATACGCAGTATTTT; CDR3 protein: CASGLAGVSTDTQYF
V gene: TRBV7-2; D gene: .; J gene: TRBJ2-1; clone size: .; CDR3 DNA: TGTGCCAGCAGTAGGACTATCAACAATGAGCAGTTCTTC; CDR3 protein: CASSRTINNEQFF
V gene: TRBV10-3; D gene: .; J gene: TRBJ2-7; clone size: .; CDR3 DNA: TGTGCCATCAGTGGGGGATTCGACGAGCAGTACTTC; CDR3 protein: CAISGGFDEQYF
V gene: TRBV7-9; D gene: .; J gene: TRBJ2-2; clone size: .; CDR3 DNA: TGTGCCAGCAGCGGAGGGATGTCGGCCGGGGAGCTGTTTTTT; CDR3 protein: CASSGGMSAGELFF
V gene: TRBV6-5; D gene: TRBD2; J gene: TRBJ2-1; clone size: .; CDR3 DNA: TGTGCCAGCACCGGGCGGGGGGCGTACAATGAGCAGTTCTTC; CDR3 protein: CASTGRGAYNEQFF
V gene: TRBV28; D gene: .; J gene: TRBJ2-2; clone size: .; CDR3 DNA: TGTGCCAGTGACAAGGGCGGAAACACCGGGGAGCTGTTTTTT; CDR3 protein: CASDKGGNTGELFF
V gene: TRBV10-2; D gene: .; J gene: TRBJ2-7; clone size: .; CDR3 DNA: TGCGCCAGCAGTGAGCAGACTTACTCCTACGAGCAGTACTTC; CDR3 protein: CASSEQTYSYEQYF
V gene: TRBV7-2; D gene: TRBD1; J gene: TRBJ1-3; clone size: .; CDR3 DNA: TGTGCCAGCAGCTTAGCTTCACCGGGACAGGGCTCTGGAAACACCATATATTTT; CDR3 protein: CASSLASPGQGSGNTIYF
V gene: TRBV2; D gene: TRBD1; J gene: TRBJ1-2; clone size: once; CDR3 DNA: TGTGCCAGCAGTGGACAGGGGCAGTCTAATGGCTACACCTTC; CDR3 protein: CASSGQGQSNGYTF
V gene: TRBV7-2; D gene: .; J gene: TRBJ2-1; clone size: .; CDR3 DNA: TGTGCCAGCAGCTTAGGATCCGGCAATGAGCAGTTCTTC; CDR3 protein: CASSLGSGNEQFF
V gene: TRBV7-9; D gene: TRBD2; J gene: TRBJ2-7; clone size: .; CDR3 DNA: TGTGCCAGCAGCTGGGGGCTAGCGGGAGGGAGCTCCTACGAGCAGTACTTC; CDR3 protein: CASSWGLAGGSSYEQYF
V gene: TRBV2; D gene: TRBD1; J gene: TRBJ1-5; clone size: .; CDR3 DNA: TGTGCCAGCAGCCCGGACAGGGGAGGCAATCAGCCCCAGCATTTT; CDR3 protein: CASSPDRGGNQPQHF
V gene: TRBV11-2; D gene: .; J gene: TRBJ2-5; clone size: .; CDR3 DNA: TGTGCCAGCAGCTCCAAGAGAGACCGCCAAGAGACCCAGTACTTC; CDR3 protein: CASSSKRDRQETQYF
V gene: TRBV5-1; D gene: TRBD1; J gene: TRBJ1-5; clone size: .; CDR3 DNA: TGCGCCAGCAGCTTGGCAGGGGGTAGTTGGCCCCAGCATTTT; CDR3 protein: CASSLAGGSWPQHF